These 17 T cell receptor beta chains were sequenced from one sample in a study of CD8+CD57+ T cells in acquired aplastic anemia. All patients picked for sequencing had shown, by flow cytometry, an expansion of CD8+CD57+ cells. Genomic DNA, serving as template, underwent TCR beta VDJ and CDR3 profiling. TCRdb reanalysed the reads using MiXCR and keeps one entry per CDR3 protein. The sample lists about 180,000 distinct CDR3 sequences; 40% to 50% were seen once. Material for sequencing was sorted CD4+, CD8+, or CD8+CD57+ T cells (not recorded which) from PBMCs. All receptors derive from a human donor with aplastic anemia.

The CDR3 DNA follows: TGTGCCAGCAGCTCCCTCGGTTCGGATGAGCAGTTCTTC. It yields the protein CASSSLGSDEQFF. The rearrangement joins TRBV5-4 to TRBJ2-1; unclear D gene. The CDR3 is 13 residues long. Trimming pared 3 bases from V and 8 bases from J, leaving 12 bases between. The germline gives CDR1 SGHNT, CDR2 YYREEE (reference sequence).

With respect to this clonotype: The germline gene is not matched at one end of the junction; a read error may be the cause. V and J are TRBV10-3 and TRBJ2-7; tentative D call: TRBD1 (6 bases). Germline CDR1 ENHRY, CDR2 SYGVKD. This CDR3 region has 14 residues. The CDR3 nucleotides are TGTGCCATCACTCAGGACAGCTTACCTTACGGGCAGTACTTC. As protein: CAITQDSLPYGQYF.

In this sample, this clonotype turned up many times. The chain couples TRBV6-1 to TRBJ1-1, with 9 bases aligning to TRBD1. CDR1 and CDR2 from the germline V gene are MNHNS and SASEGT. The length of the CDR3 is 14 residues. V trimming: 3 bases; J trimming: 5 bases; junction bases outside the gene matches: 4. The CDR3 loop reads CASSDTGGGTEAFF. The CDR3 nucleotides are TGTGCCAGCAGTGATACAGGGGGCGGGACTGAAGCTTTCTTT.

This clonotype came up a few times. It may be a read error: a sequence one base away is much more abundant. The chain joins TRBV20-1 to TRBJ2-1, with 8 bases that match TRBD2. The V gene's germline CDR1 is DFQATT and CDR2 SNEGSKA (reference sequence). J gave up 8 bases and V 6 bases, and 18 bases lay outside the gene matches. This CDR3 spans 16 amino acids. In DNA, the CDR3 is TGCAGTGCGCCTCGCCAACTAGCGGAGGGCCCTCATGAGCAGTTCTTC. Translating it yields CSAPRQLAEGPHEQFF.

The V and J genes are TRBV5-6 and TRBJ2-5, with 8 bases that match TRBD1. Germline V gives CDR1 SGHDT, CDR2 YYEEEE. This CDR3 has 16 residues. Losses at the gene ends were 4 bases for V and 1 base for J; bases not matched to a gene: 9. In DNA, the CDR3 is TGTGCCAGCAGCCTCCTTGGACAGGGATTCCAAGAGACCCAGTACTTC. Protein: CASSLLGQGFQETQYF.

The gene calls are TRBV27 and TRBJ1-1; D gene unclear. The CDR3 consists of 14 residues. With 3 bases removed from V and 0 bases from J, the gap between germline ends came to 8 bases. The germline gives CDR1 MNHEY, CDR2 SMNVEV (reference sequence). CDR3 nucleotide sequence: TGTGCCAGCAGTTTTGGGTCTTTGAACACTGAAGCTTTCTTT. This gives the protein CASSFGSLNTEAFF.

This clonotype was detected a few times. The chain employs TRBV6-1 and TRBJ1-4; TRBD1 aligns across 7 bases. Germline lookup yields CDR1 MNHNS and CDR2 SASEGT. J was trimmed by 7 bases and V by 7 bases; bases with no gene match: 9. This CDR3 region has 14 residues. In DNA form, the CDR3 reads TGTGCCAGCAATAGTAGGCAGGGGGGTGAAAAACTGTTTTTT. Amino acid sequence: CASNSRQGGEKLFF.

This clonotype was seen a few times. V usage is TRBV6-1 and J usage is TRBJ2-7; D gene uncertain. V was shortened by 10 bases and J by 6 bases, with 19 bases between the two germline ends. This CDR3 region has 13 residues. Germline loops: CDR1 MNHNS, CDR2 SASEGT. CDR3 nucleotides: TGTGCCACCGCTCCGCAGGCCCTCCGCGAGCAGTACTTC. It is translated as CATAPQALREQYF.

The chain couples TRBV5-4 to TRBJ1-6; TRBD1 agrees at 7 bases. Germline-derived CDR1 and CDR2 are SGHNT and YYREEE (reference sequence). This CDR3 has 16 amino acids. The V gene end was trimmed by 3 bases and the J gene end by 7 bases; junction bases not matched to a gene: 10. The CDR3 here is CASSSPRQGGNSPLHF. The CDR3, as DNA: TGTGCCAGCAGCTCTCCCAGACAGGGCGGGAATTCACCCCTCCACTTT. The variable domain in full, completed from reference TRBV5-4 and TRBJ1-6, reads ETGVTQSPTHLIKTRGQQVTLRCSSQSGHNTVSWYQQALGQGPQFIFQYYREEENGRGNFPPRFSGLQFPNYSSELNVNALELDDSALYLCASSSPRQGGNSPLHFGNGTRLTVT.

The V call is TRBV10-3, the J call TRBJ1-1; D might be TRBD1 (6 bases). Germline-derived CDR1 and CDR2 are ENHRY and SYGVKD. Trimming left V 2 bases short and J 0 bases short, with 13 bases between. The length of the CDR3 is 16 residues. The CDR3 region is CAISEGQQGMNTEAFF. CDR3 coding DNA: TGTGCCATCAGTGAGGGACAGCAAGGCATGAACACTGAAGCTTTCTTT.

This clonotype has at least ten counts. The chain couples TRBV10-2 to TRBJ1-2; 9 positions agree with TRBD1. Per the germline V gene, CDR1 is WSHSY and CDR2 is SAAADI. This CDR3 is built from 15 residues. V lost 5 bases, J lost 6 bases, and 10 bases stayed unmatched. This CDR3 reads CASSKDRGAQHGYTF. The CDR3 bases are TGCGCCAGCAGTAAGGACAGGGGAGCCCAGCATGGCTACACCTTC.

The V and J genes are TRBV7-9 and TRBJ2-5; TRBD1 might be the D (6 bases). Trimming left V 5 bases short and J 4 bases short, with 17 bases between. The length of the CDR3 is 15 residues. CDR1 and CDR2 (germline): SEHNR, FQNEAQ (reference sequence). The CDR3 nucleotides are TGTGCCAGCAGCACCCAATTGGGCAGGGGAGAGACCCAGTACTTC. It yields the protein CASSTQLGRGETQYF.

The chain recombines TRBV6-2 or TRBV6-3 with TRBJ1-6, with 7 bases lining up with TRBD1. Germline V CDR1 and CDR2: MNHEY, SVGEGT. CDR3 length: 13 residues. V lost 5 bases, J lost 7 bases, and 2 bases stayed unmatched. The CDR3, as DNA: TGTGCCAGCAGTGTGGGACAGAATTCACCCCTCCACTTT. It translates to CASSVGQNSPLHF.

The chain uses TRBV20-1 and TRBJ2-1; 9 bases map to TRBD2. CDR1 and CDR2 (germline): DFQATT, SNEGSKA (reference sequence). This CDR3 has 14 residues. V was clipped by 6 bases and J by 5 bases; unmatched bases: 8. CDR3 sequence (DNA): TGCAGTGCACCGCGGGGGGGCGTTGACAATGAGCAGTTCTTC. This codes for CSAPRGGVDNEQFF.

This clonotype was observed at least ten times. CDR3 protein: CASSLLAGELFF. CDR3 nucleotides: TGTGCCAGCAGCTTATTGGCCGGGGAGCTGTTTTTT. The V call is TRBV7-2, the J call TRBJ2-2, with unresolved D. This CDR3 contains 12 residues. Germline V gene data show CDR1 as SGHTA and CDR2 as FQGNSA. V dropped 2 bases and J dropped 6 bases, with 4 bases sitting between them. Complete variable domain (other parts from reference TRBV7-2 and TRBJ2-2): GAGVSQSPSNKVTEKGKDVELRCDPISGHTALYWYRQSLGQGLEFLIYFQGNSAPDKSGLPSDRFSAERTGGSVSTLTIQRTQQEDSAVYLCASSLLAGELFFGEGSRLTVL.

There are many counts of this clonotype. V usage is TRBV5-1 and J usage is TRBJ1-5, with 10 bases fitting TRBD1. Trimming cost V 4 bases and J 6 bases; bases outside gene matches: 10. CDR1 is SGHRS and CDR2 is YFSETQ in the germline V gene. The CDR3 consists of 16 residues. The CDR3 spells CASSETGTGVGQPQHF. The CDR3 nucleotides read TGCGCCAGCAGCGAAACCGGGACAGGGGTAGGTCAGCCCCAGCATTTT.

The gene calls are TRBV5-1 and TRBJ2-2; D is unresolved. Germline assignment: CDR1 SGHRS and CDR2 YFSETQ. Trimming removed 4 bases from V and 5 bases from J, with 21 bases in between. CDR3 length: 17 residues. The CDR3 is CASSESDALEGTGELFF. CDR3 DNA sequence: TGCGCCAGCAGCGAATCGGATGCCCTTGAAGGGACCGGGGAGCTGTTTTTT.